Detailed here is one T cell receptor (beta chain). No antigen is known for it. The data were obtained in a study of identical twins. Study outcomes and limitations: Reduced insertions were recorded for abundant cord blood beta clonotypes, with no such pattern in memory repertoires. For monozygotic twins, models underestimated out-of-frame TCR alpha sharing.

TCRdb reanalysed the 5' RACE reads using MiXCR and keeps one entry per CDR3 protein. Here the sample spans roughly 720,000 distinct CDR3 sequences, approximately 18% being singletons. The same specimen was also included in a second study, on T cells expressing NK-cell markers. Per that study: Several of the experiments relied on an anti-gamma-delta TCR antibody so that only alpha-beta TCR T cells were sorted. What remained unclear was the HCMV specificity of expanded NKG2C+ T cell clones.

The TCR originated in a woman between 18 and 29 years old in good health. The sample comprised PBMCs.

CDR3 sequence (DNA): TGCAGCGTCACTAAAGCTAACTATGGCTACACCTTC. Amino acids: CSVTKANYGYTF. This chain joins TRBV29-1 and TRBJ1-2; D is undetermined. The CDR3 contains 12 residues. Trimming pared 6 bases from V and 0 bases from J, leaving 8 bases between. CDR1 SQVTM and CDR2 ANQGSEA come from the germline V gene.